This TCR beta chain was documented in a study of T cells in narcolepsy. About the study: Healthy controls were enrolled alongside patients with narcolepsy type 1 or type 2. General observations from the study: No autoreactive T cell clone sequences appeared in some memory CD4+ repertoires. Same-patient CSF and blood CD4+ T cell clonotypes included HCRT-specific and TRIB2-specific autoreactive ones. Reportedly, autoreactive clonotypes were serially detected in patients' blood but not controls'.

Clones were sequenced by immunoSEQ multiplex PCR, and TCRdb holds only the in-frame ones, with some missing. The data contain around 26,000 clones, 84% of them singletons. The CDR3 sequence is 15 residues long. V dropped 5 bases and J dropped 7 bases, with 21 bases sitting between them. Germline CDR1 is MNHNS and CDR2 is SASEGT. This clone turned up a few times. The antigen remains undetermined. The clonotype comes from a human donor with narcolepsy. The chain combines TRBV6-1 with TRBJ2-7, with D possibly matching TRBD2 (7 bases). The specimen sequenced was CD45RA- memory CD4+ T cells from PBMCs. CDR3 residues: CASSTRGGGAREQYF. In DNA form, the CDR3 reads TGTGCCAGCAGTACAAGGGGGGGTGGAGCGAGGGAGCAGTACTTC.